This T cell receptor beta chain was documented in a study of blood T cell repertoires in COVID-19. The length of the CDR3 is 16 residues. In germline, CDR1 is LGHNA, CDR2 YNFKEQ. J was trimmed by 4 bases and V by 1 base; bases with no gene match: 5. Repertoires were generated with immunoSEQ multiplex PCR, while TCRdb's copy carries only in-frame clones and drops some. The sample contains hundreds of thousands of clones, around 89% of which appear only once. Those who participated ranged in age from about 18 to 89 years and resided in roughly 26 US areas. Recovered Cohort 3 donors showed two negative PCRs, clearance, or symptom resolution.

The sample consisted of PBMCs or T cells enriched from blood (not recorded which). The source of this sequence is a man aged 25 to 40 who had recovered from COVID-19. The chain has TRBV4-2 and TRBJ2-1; 9 nucleotides match TRBD1. The CDR3 DNA follows: TGTGCCAGCAGCCAAGGGGGGGGACAGGGATACAATGAGCAGTTCTTC. This encodes CASSQGGGQGYNEQFF.